The next 9 T cell receptor beta chains were all read from a single sample in a study of blood T cell repertoires in COVID-19. Assay: immunoSEQ multiplex PCR; the TCRdb copy retains only in-frame clones and omits some. The sample has tens of thousands of clones, 90% seen once. What was sequenced was peripheral blood. The receptors come from a human donor in a cohort sampled during active COVID-19.

The rearrangement links TRBV5-8 to TRBJ2-1; TRBD2 matches at 12 bases. The CDR3 contains 15 residues. J gave up 12 bases and V 0 bases, and 7 bases lay outside the gene matches. The germline V gene encodes CDR1 SGHTS and CDR2 YDEGEE. The CDR3 DNA reads TGTGCCAGCAGCTTGGGACTAGCGGGAGTAGTTTTGCAGTTCTTC. It codes for CASSLGLAGVVLQFF.

CDR3 residues: CATSGSGTGEGWGTDTQYF. DNA of the CDR3: TGTGCCACCAGTGGCTCCGGGACAGGTGAGGGCTGGGGCACAGATACGCAGTATTTT. This chain links TRBV24-1 with TRBJ2-3, with 8 bases that match TRBD1. V dropped 5 bases and J dropped 1; count of bases not matched to a gene: 16. The CDR3 is 19 residues long. Germline V gene lookup returns CDR1 KGHDR and CDR2 SFDVKD.

The rearrangement links TRBV25-1 to TRBJ2-3, with D maybe TRBD1 (6 bases). Germline lookup yields CDR1 MGHDK and CDR2 SYGVNS. Trimming removed 3 bases at V and 5 bases at J, with 15 bases between. This CDR3 comprises 15 residues. In DNA form, the CDR3 reads TGTGCCAGCAGTGAGCGACTGGGGGCGGGAGATACGCAGTATTTT. Translating it yields CASSERLGAGDTQYF.

The chain combines TRBV7-9 with TRBJ1-5, with D maybe TRBD1 (6 bases). V shed 5 bases and J shed 1 base, with 12 bases lying between them. Germline-derived CDR1 and CDR2 are SEHNR and FQNEAQ (reference sequence). CDR3 size: 15 residues. The CDR3 bases are TGTGCCAGCAGCCCAGGGGTATCGAGCAATCAGCCCCAGCATTTT. This encodes CASSPGVSSNQPQHF.

The CDR3 protein is CASSGTSGRIHEQFF. In nucleotides, the CDR3 is TGTGCCAGCAGTGGGACTAGCGGGAGGATTCATGAGCAGTTCTTC. The rearrangement joins TRBV2 to TRBJ2-1, with 14 bases lining up with TRBD2. Germline V gene sequence: CDR1 SNHLY, CDR2 FYNNEI. V was clipped by 4 bases and J by 8 bases; unmatched bases: 4. CDR3 length equals 15 residues. The whole variable domain, remainder taken from reference TRBV2 and TRBJ2-1, is EPEVTQTPSHQVTQMGQEVILRCVPISNHLYFYWYRQILGQKVEFLVSFYNNEISEKSEIFDDQFSVERPDGSNFTLKIRSTKLEDSAMYFCASSGTSGRIHEQFFGPGTRLTVL.

This clone came up once. The rearrangement links TRBV24-1 to TRBJ2-1; 8 bases agree with TRBD2. V gave up 6 bases and J gave up 7 bases; unmatched junction bases: 13. The length of the CDR3 is 16 residues. Per germline, CDR1 KGHDR and CDR2 SFDVKD. DNA of the CDR3: TGTGCCACCAGTCCCCCCCTCCAGCGGGAGAAAAATGAGCAGTTCTTC. Translated, it gives CATSPPLQREKNEQFF.

This clone was found a few times. The J gene is TRBJ2-7, the V gene TRBV7-9; 10 positions agree with TRBD1. The CDR3 runs 14 residues. Per the germline V gene, CDR1 is SEHNR and CDR2 is FQNEAQ (reference sequence). J was trimmed by 6 bases and V by 5 bases; bases with no gene match: 7. The CDR3 is CASSPTGTGVEQYF. The CDR3 DNA reads as TGTGCCAGCAGCCCTACCGGGACAGGGGTCGAGCAGTACTTC.

This clone has a handful of counts. The chain carries TRBV28 and TRBJ2-7; 8 bases map to TRBD1. Trimming at V came to 4 bases and at J to 2 bases, leaving 10 bases not matched to a gene. The CDR3 runs to 16 residues. In germline, CDR1 is MDHEN, CDR2 SYDVKM. This chain's CDR3 is CASSSYGQGTPYEQYF. The CDR3 nucleotides are TGTGCCAGCAGTTCATATGGACAGGGAACGCCCTACGAGCAGTACTTC.

This chain uses TRBV5-1 with TRBJ2-1; D might be TRBD1 (5 bases). The germline V gene encodes CDR1 SGHRS and CDR2 YFSETQ. V gave up 2 bases and J gave up 3 bases, with 15 bases separating them. CDR3 length: 16 residues. The CDR3 sequence: CASSFKGPTNYNEQFF. Written as DNA, the CDR3 is TGCGCCAGCAGCTTTAAGGGGCCGACCAACTACAATGAGCAGTTCTTC.